These T cell receptor beta chains were read from a single sample in a study of T cell responses to AZD1222 COVID-19 vaccine. Data came from immunoSEQ multiplex PCR; TCRdb stores just in-frame clones and leaves some out. This table holds some 200,000 clones, 85% to 90% found once. The sample here was peripheral blood, taken 28 days after the second AZD1222 dose. All receptors derive from an adult who received the AZD1222 COVID-19 vaccine. The CDR3 runs from the conserved cysteine through the conserved F or W.

len,j_gene,v_gene,CDR3aa
13,TRBJ2-7,TRBV28,CASQQAASYEQYF
14,TRBJ1-1,TRBV9,CASSVVSSGTEAFF
17,TRBJ1-3,TRBV7-2,CASSLQGPGGSGNTIYF
20,TRBJ2-1,TRBV5-1,CASSLDGGLAGLARDNEQFF
17,TRBJ2-4,TRBV7-2,CASSTESSGWAKNIQYF
15,TRBJ1-2,TRBV3-1/TRBV3-2,CASSQDLRENYGYTF
13,TRBJ2-7,TRBV5-4,CASSFTGRYEQYF
15,TRBJ1-2,TRBV5-4,CASSFSVGENYGYTF
16,TRBJ2-7,TRBV7-9,CASSPGGSGRTYEQYF
13,TRBJ1-2,TRBV18,CASCDRYLDGYTF
18,TRBJ2-4,TRBV11-3,CASSLRPSGPRGQNIQYF
14,TRBJ1-3,TRBV4-3,CASSRDQRVGTIYF
13,TRBJ2-3,TRBV24-1,CATSSDGIDTQYF
14,TRBJ2-7,TRBV18,CASSPRGASNEQYF
15,TRBJ1-5,TRBV6-2/TRBV6-3,CASSYTQDRGQPQHF
11,TRBJ2-5,TRBV21-1,CAMQTQETQYF
16,TRBJ2-7,TRBV7-3,CASSLTGRALGGEQYF
15,TRBJ2-7,TRBV28,CASSSPGTVSYEQYF
15,TRBJ2-3,TRBV4-2,CASSQETGGTDTQYF
14,TRBJ2-3,TRBV7-9,CASSLTSVTDTQYF
16,TRBJ1-1,TRBV4-3,CASSQETAVTVGGAFF
16,TRBJ1-3,TRBV18,CASSTYRDPSGNTIYF
15,TRBJ1-5,TRBV2,CASIRGGTANQPQHF
17,TRBJ1-6,TRBV10-3,CAISDDQGTTYNSPLHF
16,TRBJ2-1,TRBV27,CASSSPSGRANNEQFF
14,TRBJ1-5,TRBV6-5,CASRLGQGTQPQHF
15,TRBJ2-7,TRBV6-5,CASSPGLAGTYEQYF
15,TRBJ2-1,TRBV28,CASSLRTSGSNEQFF